The 19 T cell receptor beta chains below all came from one sample that was sequenced in a study of blood T cell repertoires in COVID-19. Repertoires were generated with immunoSEQ multiplex PCR, while TCRdb's copy carries only in-frame clones and drops some. This sample has 90,000 to 130,000 clones, with over 60% found just once. Sequencing input: peripheral blood. The receptors were sampled from a woman older than 75 with active or convalescent COVID-19.

The CDR3: CASSLLSLLNYGYTF. The CDR3 region has the DNA TGTGCCAGCAGCTTATTAAGCCTGCTGAACTATGGCTACACCTTC. The chain has TRBV7-2 and TRBJ1-2; no clear D gene. CDR1 and CDR2 (germline): SGHTA, FQGNSA. This CDR3 contains 15 residues. V was trimmed by 2 bases and J by 2 bases, leaving 12 bases between them.

This clone came up once. This chain connects TRBV20-1 to TRBJ1-2; D not certain. Trimming took 6 bases from V and 5 from J, leaving 10 bases between them. In germline, CDR1 is DFQATT, CDR2 SNEGSKA (reference sequence). CDR3 length: 11 residues. Here the CDR3 DNA reads TGCAGTGCCCTCTCCGGGTATGGCTACACCTTC. This translates into CSALSGYGYTF.

The count of this clone is one. The chain is built from TRBV5-4 and TRBJ1-2, with D possibly TRBD1 on 5 matching bases. The germline V and J ends were trimmed by 5 bases and 0 bases, with 11 bases remaining between them. CDR1 and CDR2 from the germline V gene are SGHNT and YYREEE (reference sequence). The CDR3 sequence is 14 residues long. This CDR3 reads CASRVTGSNYGYTF. In DNA, the CDR3 is TGTGCCAGCAGGGTCACAGGTTCTAACTATGGCTACACCTTC.

The chain recombines TRBV2 with TRBJ1-2; D remains ambiguous. This CDR3 contains 15 residues. Per the germline V gene, CDR1 is SNHLY and CDR2 is FYNNEI. V shed 6 bases and J shed 4 bases, with 18 bases lying between them. The CDR3 is CASSSGWVAIYGYTF. CDR3 DNA sequence: TGTGCCAGCAGCTCTGGATGGGTAGCGATCTATGGCTACACCTTC.

This chain joins TRBV5-1 and TRBJ2-5; TRBD1 might be the D (6 bases). Trimming removed 3 bases from V and 5 bases from J, with 20 bases in between. Germline V gives CDR1 SGHRS, CDR2 YFSETQ. This CDR3 region has 16 residues. CDR3 region: CASSSHQGPPLETQYF. The CDR3 DNA follows: TGCGCCAGCAGCTCGCACCAGGGGCCCCCCCTGGAGACCCAGTACTTC.

This clone occurred a few times. This chain joins TRBV18 and TRBJ1-1; D might be TRBD1 (6 bases). This CDR3 region has 15 residues. Germline CDR1 reads KGHSH; CDR2 reads LQKENI. Trimming removed 1 base from V and 0 bases from J, with 9 bases in between. CDR3 protein: CASSPLGDMNTEAFF. CDR3 nucleotides: TGTGCCAGCTCACCACTCGGGGACATGAACACTGAAGCTTTCTTT.

This clone was observed a single time. The chain links TRBV19 to TRBJ2-3; TRBD2 agrees at 9 bases. J was trimmed by 2 bases and V by 2 bases; bases with no gene match: 11. This CDR3 contains 18 residues. Germline assignment: CDR1 LNHDA and CDR2 SQIVND (reference sequence). The CDR3 DNA is TGTGCCAGTAGTATAACAGGGACCCTAGCGGGGTCCACAGATACGCAGTATTTT. It translates to CASSITGTLAGSTDTQYF.

This rearrangement joins TRBV28 to TRBJ1-1, with TRBD1 matching 12 bases. The germline V gene has CDR1 MDHEN and CDR2 SYDVKM. The J segment lost 10 bases and the V segment lost 4 bases, leaving 7 bases of the junction unmatched. The length of the CDR3 is 14 residues. The CDR3 DNA is TGTGCCAGCAGTTCCGGGGACAGGGGGCGCGTAGCTTTCTTT. This translates into CASSSGDRGRVAFF.

The rearrangement links TRBV25-1 to TRBJ2-1; D not resolved. Trimming removed 6 bases from V and 6 bases from J, with 15 bases in between. Germline lookup yields CDR1 MGHDK and CDR2 SYGVNS. This CDR3 region has 14 residues. The CDR3, as DNA: TGTGCCAGCAGACTATCCAGTTTGGGCAATGAGCAGTTCTTC. Encoded protein: CASRLSSLGNEQFF.

In DNA form, the CDR3 reads TGTGCCAGTAGCGTCCTCCCCGGGTCCCAAGAGACCCAGTACTTC. Protein sequence: CASSVLPGSQETQYF. The chain recombines TRBV19 with TRBJ2-5; D remains ambiguous. Trimming removed 6 bases from V and 1 base from J, with 15 bases in between. The CDR3 is 15 amino acids. CDR1 and CDR2 from the germline V gene are LNHDA and SQIVND (reference sequence).

The gene calls are TRBV2 and TRBJ1-6; D is possibly TRBD1 (6 bases). From germline, CDR1 is SNHLY and CDR2 FYNNEI. CDR3 length: 13 amino acids. Trimming removed 7 bases at V and 8 bases at J, with 12 bases between. DNA of the CDR3: TGTGCCAGCATCCAGGACAGCTATTCACCCCTCCACTTT. This gives the protein CASIQDSYSPLHF.

The V and J genes are TRBV6-2 or TRBV6-3 and TRBJ1-2; D is possibly TRBD1 (6 bases). V was clipped by 6 bases and J by 5 bases, with 13 bases between them. The CDR3 length is 13 residues. Germline values: CDR1 MNHEY, CDR2 SVGEGT. CDR3 sequence: CASSNRVRYGYTF. The CDR3 DNA reads as TGTGCCAGCAGCAACAGGGTCAGGTATGGCTACACCTTC.

The V and J genes are TRBV5-1 and TRBJ1-3; maybe TRBD1 (5 bases). Germline V lookup: CDR1 SGHRS, CDR2 YFSETQ. Trimming shortened V by 0 bases and J by 1 base, and 5 bases separated the two germline ends. The CDR3 is 14 residues long. CDR3 sequence: CASSLEGSGNTIYF. The CDR3 DNA is TGCGCCAGCAGCTTGGAGGGGTCTGGAAACACCATATATTTT.

CDR3 region: CASSLPRTGGRTTNEKLFF. The DNA for the CDR3 is TGTGCCAGCAGCTTACCCCGGACAGGGGGTAGGACAACTAATGAAAAACTGTTTTTT. The rearrangement joins TRBV7-2 to TRBJ1-4; 10 nucleotides agree with TRBD1. Germline values: CDR1 SGHTA, CDR2 FQGNSA. Trimming at V came to 2 bases and at J to 0 bases, leaving 9 bases not matched to a gene. The CDR3 spans 19 residues.

This clone was counted between two and nine times. This chain links TRBV2 with TRBJ1-5; 7 bases agree with TRBD1. V lost 6 bases and J lost 2; bases outside the gene matches: 7. There are 15 residues in the CDR3. Germline V CDR1 and CDR2: SNHLY, FYNNEI. The CDR3 region is CASRKGAPGNQPQHF. CDR3 nucleotide sequence: TGTGCCAGCAGGAAGGGGGCGCCGGGCAATCAGCCCCAGCATTTT. The full variable domain, completed using reference TRBV2 and TRBJ1-5, is EPEVTQTPSHQVTQMGQEVILRCVPISNHLYFYWYRQILGQKVEFLVSFYNNEISEKSEIFDDQFSVERPDGSNFTLKIRSTKLEDSAMYFCASRKGAPGNQPQHFGDGTRLSIL.

The chain links TRBV4-1 to TRBJ2-3; 13 bases map to TRBD2. Trimming removed 3 bases from V and 4 bases from J; junction bases left unmatched: 4. The CDR3 contains 16 residues. Germline V gene sequence: CDR1 MGHRA, CDR2 YSYEKL. The CDR3 region is CASSHTSGRGSDTQYF. The DNA for the CDR3 is TGCGCCAGCAGCCATACTAGCGGGAGGGGATCAGATACGCAGTATTTT.

The genes are TRBV3-1 (or the pseudogene TRBV3-2) and TRBJ1-3; D is perhaps TRBD1 (5 bases). The CDR3 runs to 17 residues. V shed 4 bases and J shed 0 bases, with 16 bases lying between them. Germline assignment: CDR1 LGHDT and CDR2 YNNKEL (reference sequence). CDR3 region: CASSRYPGHISGNTIYF. Written as DNA, the CDR3 is TGTGCCAGCAGCCGTTACCCCGGACATATCTCTGGAAACACCATATATTTT.

This clone was observed a few times. The chain is built from TRBV5-4 and TRBJ2-3, with D unclear. The CDR3 has 14 residues. V lost 0 bases and J lost 6, with 11 bases in between. CDR1 and CDR2 from the germline V gene are SGHNT and YYREEE (reference sequence). The CDR3 DNA follows: TGTGCCAGCAGCTTGGCGGCGGCGACGGATACGCAGTATTTT. Its translation is CASSLAAATDTQYF. Drawing the rest from reference TRBV5-4 and TRBJ2-3, the complete variable domain is ETGVTQSPTHLIKTRGQQVTLRCSSQSGHNTVSWYQQALGQGPQFIFQYYREEENGRGNFPPRFSGLQFPNYSSELNVNALELDDSALYLCASSLAAATDTQYFGPGTRLTVL.

The rearrangement joins TRBV7-2 to TRBJ2-4; TRBD2 matches 12 bases. CDR1 is SGHTA and CDR2 is FQGNSA in the germline V gene. This CDR3 is 15 amino acids long. CDR3: CSSGRAPGAKNIQYF. The CDR3 DNA follows: TGTTCTAGCGGGAGGGCCCCGGGGGCCAAAAACATTCAGTACTTC.